This TCR beta chain was observed in a study of CD8+ T cells in alopecia areata. The treatment is: oral pan-JAK inhibitor, 5-10 mg twice daily. V dropped 6 bases and J dropped 6 bases, with 17 bases sitting between them. Germline V gene sequence: CDR1 SGHNT, CDR2 YYREEE (reference sequence). The CDR3 contains 14 residues. Sequencing relied on a cDNA template that was reverse transcribed from extracted RNA. Sequencing was performed with immunoSEQ multiplex PCR; in TCRdb, only in-frame clones are kept and a portion is missing. The profile shows approximately 300,000 clones, 58% of them singletons. The material sequenced was CD4+ T cells sorted from blood, taken at week 24, from a patient treated with tofacitinib. The chain couples TRBV5-4 to TRBJ2-3; D may correspond to TRBD1 or TRBD2 (5 bases each). The receptor comes from a human donor with alopecia areata. DNA for the CDR3: TGTGCCAGCACCGGGGCCAGCCTACCGGATACGCAGTATTTT. Encoded protein: CASTGASLPDTQYF.